The following is a T cell receptor (beta chain) sequence with its context. Its antigen remains unidentified. Sequencing was performed with immunoSEQ multiplex PCR; in TCRdb, only in-frame clones are kept and a portion is missing. The table lists some 1,800 clones, around 90% of them singletons. This specimen belongs to a study of circulating and synovial CD4+ cells in juvenile arthritis. General study points: Circulating pathogenic-like lymphocytes shared a substantially higher fraction of CDR3 sequences with synovium than bulk blood. Circulating pathogenic-like and bulk T cells looked alike by Vbeta family usage.

Sequenced samples came from active juvenile idiopathic arthritis patients. Sorted cells were HLA-DR+CD14-CD3+CD4+CD25low/- peripheral blood cells. Material: HLA-DR+ CD4+ T cells from blood. Subset reported: circulating pathogenic-like lymphocytes, sorted as HLA-DR+CD14-CD3+CD4+CD25low/- blood T cells. The clonotype originates from a human patient with juvenile idiopathic arthritis. Some clones in this sample may be carry-over from other donors' samples.

The CDR3 reads CASSQNPDRGGGYTF. The CDR3 coding sequence is TGTGCCAGCAGCCAAAACCCGGACAGGGGAGGTGGCTACACCTTC. J is TRBJ1-2 and V is TRBV6-6; 9 positions match TRBD1. V lost 6 bases and J lost 7; bases outside the gene matches: 12. The length of the CDR3 is 15 residues. The V gene's germline CDR1 is MNHNY and CDR2 SVGAGI (reference sequence).